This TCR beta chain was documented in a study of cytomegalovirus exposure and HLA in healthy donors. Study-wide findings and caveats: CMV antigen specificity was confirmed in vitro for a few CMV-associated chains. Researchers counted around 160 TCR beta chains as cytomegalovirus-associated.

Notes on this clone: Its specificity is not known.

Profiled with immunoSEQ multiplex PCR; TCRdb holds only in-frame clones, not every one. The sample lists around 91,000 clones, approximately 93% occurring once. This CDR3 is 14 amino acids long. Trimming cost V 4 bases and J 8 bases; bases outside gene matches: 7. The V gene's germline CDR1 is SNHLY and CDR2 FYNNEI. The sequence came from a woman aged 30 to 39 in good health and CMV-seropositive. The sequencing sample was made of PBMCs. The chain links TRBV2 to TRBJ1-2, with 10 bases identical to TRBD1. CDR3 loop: CASSVYKTGGGYTF. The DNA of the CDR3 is TGTGCCAGCAGTGTTTATAAGACAGGGGGCGGCTACACCTTC. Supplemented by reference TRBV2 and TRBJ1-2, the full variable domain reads EPEVTQTPSHQVTQMGQEVILRCVPISNHLYFYWYRQILGQKVEFLVSFYNNEISEKSEIFDDQFSVERPDGSNFTLKIRSTKLEDSAMYFCASSVYKTGGGYTFGSGTRLTVV.